This T cell receptor (beta chain) was retrieved from a study of breast tumors, draining lymph nodes, adjacent tissues. General study results and limits: Tumor and nontumor repertoires were significantly more similar in luminal-like than in basal-like breast cancer. The data were judged consistent with most tumor T cells coming from lymph node and expanding in tumor. Tumors had less TCR diversity than lymph nodes, more than nontumor tissue. Tumor T cell lymph node origin was a supported hypothesis, not proven.

The lymph nodes were axillary draining lymph nodes from breast cancer patients. Each CDR3 protein gets one entry after TCRdb re-called the multiplex PCR reads with MiXCR. Among 150,000 to 200,000 distinct CDR3 sequences listed, 30% to 35% were seen once. The length of the CDR3 is 12 residues. Trimming left V 1 base short and J 8 bases short, with 8 bases between. Germline V lookup: CDR1 SGHTA, CDR2 FQGNSA. The sample holds one count of this clonotype. Its antigen is not identified. The material sequenced was axillary lymph node tissue. This chain connects TRBV7-2 to TRBJ1-2, with D possibly being TRBD1 (6 bases). The receptor was derived from a female donor with breast cancer. Some clones in this sample may be carry-over from other donors' samples. Written as DNA, the CDR3 is TGTGCCAGCAGCTTAGGGGGGCACGGCTACACCTTC. As protein: CASSLGGHGYTF.